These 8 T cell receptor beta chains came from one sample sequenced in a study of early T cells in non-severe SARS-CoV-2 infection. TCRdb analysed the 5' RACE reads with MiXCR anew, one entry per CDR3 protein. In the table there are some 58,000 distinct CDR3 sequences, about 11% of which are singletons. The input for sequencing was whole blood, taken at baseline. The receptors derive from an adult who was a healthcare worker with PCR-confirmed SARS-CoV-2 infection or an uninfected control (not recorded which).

In DNA, the CDR3 is TGTGCCAGCAGTTACTCAGGCGGGGCCTCCTACAATGAGCAGTTCTTC. It specifies CASSYSGGASYNEQFF. V usage is TRBV6-5 and J usage is TRBJ2-1, with a possible D match to TRBD2 (6 bases). CDR1 and CDR2 from the germline V gene are MNHEY and SVGAGI. There are 16 residues in the CDR3. The germline V and J ends were trimmed by 0 bases and 0 bases, with 9 bases remaining between them.

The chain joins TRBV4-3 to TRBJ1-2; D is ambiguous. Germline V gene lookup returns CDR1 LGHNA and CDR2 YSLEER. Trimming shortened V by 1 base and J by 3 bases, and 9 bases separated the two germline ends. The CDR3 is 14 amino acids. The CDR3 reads CASSQVGQDYGYTF. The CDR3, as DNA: TGCGCCAGCAGCCAAGTTGGGCAGGACTATGGCTACACCTTC.

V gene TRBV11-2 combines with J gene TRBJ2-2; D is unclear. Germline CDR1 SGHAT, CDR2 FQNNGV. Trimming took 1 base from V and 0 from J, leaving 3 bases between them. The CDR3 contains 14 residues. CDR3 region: CASSLASNTGELFF. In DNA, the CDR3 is TGTGCCAGCAGCTTAGCTTCGAACACCGGGGAGCTGTTTTTT.

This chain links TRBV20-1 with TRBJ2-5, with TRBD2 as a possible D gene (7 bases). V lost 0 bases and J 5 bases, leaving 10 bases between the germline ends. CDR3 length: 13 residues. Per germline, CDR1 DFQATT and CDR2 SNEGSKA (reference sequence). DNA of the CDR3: TGCAGTGCTAGAGATGAGGGGGGGGAGACCCAGTACTTC. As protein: CSARDEGGETQYF.

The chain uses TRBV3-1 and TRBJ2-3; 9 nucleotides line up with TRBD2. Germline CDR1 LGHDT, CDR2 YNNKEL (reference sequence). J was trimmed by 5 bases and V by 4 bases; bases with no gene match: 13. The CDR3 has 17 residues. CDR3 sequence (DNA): TGTGCCAGCAGCCTGTACGGGGCTAGCGGGGAGGTAGATACGCAGTATTTT. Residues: CASSLYGASGEVDTQYF.

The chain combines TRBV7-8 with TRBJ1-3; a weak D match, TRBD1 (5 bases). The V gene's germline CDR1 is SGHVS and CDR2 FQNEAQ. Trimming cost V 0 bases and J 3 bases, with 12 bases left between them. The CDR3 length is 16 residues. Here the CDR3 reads CASSLALGAYGNTIYF. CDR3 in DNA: TGTGCCAGCAGCTTAGCGCTAGGGGCTTATGGAAACACCATATATTTT.

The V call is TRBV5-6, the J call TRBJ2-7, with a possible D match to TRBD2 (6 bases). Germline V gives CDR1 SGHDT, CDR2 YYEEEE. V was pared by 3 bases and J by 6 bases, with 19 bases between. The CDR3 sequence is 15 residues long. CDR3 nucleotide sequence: TGTGCCAGCAGCTACCCTCGGGGAGGCGGAGTCGAGCAGTACTTC. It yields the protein CASSYPRGGGVEQYF.

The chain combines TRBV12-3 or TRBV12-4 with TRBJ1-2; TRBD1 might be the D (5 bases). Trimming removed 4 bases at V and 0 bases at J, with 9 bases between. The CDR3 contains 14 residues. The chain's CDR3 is CASSSQGANYGYTF. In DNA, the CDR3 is TGTGCCAGCAGTTCACAAGGGGCTAACTATGGCTACACCTTC.